The entry that follows covers one TCR beta chain sequence. Its antigen is currently unknown. This sample was included in a study of T cells in localized non-small cell lung cancer. Study-level findings and limits: Higher blood T cell density tracked longer overall survival. Among the tissues sampled, uninvolved adjacent lung had the highest T cell clonality, above tumor. Sequencing covered just one tumor region, so heterogeneity cannot be ruled out. Adjacent lung exhibited a median of about 56 among the 100 most abundant tumor clones.

Here immunoSEQ multiplex PCR was the method, and the copy in TCRdb shows in-frame clones only, minus some. The sample lists tens of thousands of clones; approximately 90% were seen once. This receptor was taken from a man aged 40 to 75 with stage II lung adenocarcinoma. Source: PBMCs, taken before any cancer treatment.

For the CDR3, the DNA is TGTGCCAGCACCACACCGGGGAATTCACCCCTCCACTTT. Translated: CASTTPGNSPLHF. The gene calls are TRBV6-1 and TRBJ1-6; no clear D gene. The V gene's germline CDR1 is MNHNS and CDR2 SASEGT. The germline V and J ends were trimmed by 7 bases and 7 bases, with 11 bases remaining between them. The CDR3 extends over 13 amino acids.